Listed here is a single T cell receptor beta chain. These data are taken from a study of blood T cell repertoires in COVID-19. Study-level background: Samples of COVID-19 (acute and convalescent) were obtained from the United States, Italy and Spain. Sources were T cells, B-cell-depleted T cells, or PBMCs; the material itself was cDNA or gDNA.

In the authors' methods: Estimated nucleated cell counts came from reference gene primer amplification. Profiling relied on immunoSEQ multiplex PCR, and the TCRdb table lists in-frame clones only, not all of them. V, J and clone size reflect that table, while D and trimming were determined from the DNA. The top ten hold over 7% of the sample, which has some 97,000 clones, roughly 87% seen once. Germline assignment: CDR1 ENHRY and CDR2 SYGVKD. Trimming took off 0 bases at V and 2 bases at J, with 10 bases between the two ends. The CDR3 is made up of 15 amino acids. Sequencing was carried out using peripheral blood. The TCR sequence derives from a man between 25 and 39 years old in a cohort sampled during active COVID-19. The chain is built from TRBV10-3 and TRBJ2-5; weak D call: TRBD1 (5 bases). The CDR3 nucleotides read TGTGCCATCAGTGAGTCGCGACAGCCTCAAGAGACCCAGTACTTC. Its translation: CAISESRQPQETQYF.